The 16 T cell receptor beta chains below were found in one sample sequenced in a study of blood T cells in healthy people across ages. Alongside a J-beta primer mix, a sample-barcoded 5' primer served in a second PCR lasting roughly 7 to 11 cycles. In TCRdb, the 5' RACE reads were re-called with MiXCR into one record per CDR3 protein. The sample yields 700,000 to 850,000 distinct CDR3 sequences, 30% to 45% seen once. Sequences were obtained from blood. The receptors come from a man aged 18 to 30 in good health.

The rearrangement uses TRBV20-1 and TRBJ2-5; TRBD1 aligns across 9 bases. The better agreement between TRBJ2-7 and the DNA end casts doubt on the J call. Germline CDR1 is DFQATT and CDR2 is SNEGSKA (reference sequence). The CDR3 sequence is 13 residues long. The CDR3 DNA reads TGCAGTGCTTCCGGGACAGGGCGATACGAGCAGTACTTC. This sequence encodes CSASGTGRYEQYF.

This clonotype was observed many times. V usage is TRBV7-8 and J usage is TRBJ2-3; either TRBD1 or TRBD2 may fit D (5 bases each). With 5 bases removed from V and 4 bases from J, the gap between germline ends came to 10 bases. Germline values: CDR1 SGHVS, CDR2 FQNEAQ. This CDR3 region has 13 residues. The chain's CDR3 is CASSDGDPDTQYF. CDR3 bases: TGTGCCAGCAGCGATGGGGACCCAGATACGCAGTATTTT.

The V gene is TRBV2, the J gene TRBJ2-1; possible D gene TRBD2, 6 bases. Germline-derived CDR1 and CDR2 are SNHLY and FYNNEI. V dropped 7 bases and J dropped 0 bases, with 7 bases sitting between them. CDR3 length equals 13 residues. CDR3 coding DNA: TGTGCCAGCACGGGACTCTCCTACAATGAGCAGTTCTTC. This encodes CASTGLSYNEQFF.

This clonotype was counted only a few times. The genes are TRBV6-6 and TRBJ1-2; possible D gene TRBD1, 5 bases. Germline V gene data show CDR1 as MNHNY and CDR2 as SVGAGI (reference sequence). The ends were cut back, 4 bases at V and 9 bases at J, with 21 bases in the middle. This CDR3 comprises 15 residues. The CDR3 loop reads CASSSAPVEGKSYTF. The CDR3 nucleotides read TGTGCCAGCAGTTCCGCCCCTGTGGAGGGGAAGAGCTACACCTTC.

The CDR3 DNA reads TGTGCCAGCAGCGAAGGACTAGCGGCTTACGAGCAGTACTTC. The encoded protein is CASSEGLAAYEQYF. The chain carries TRBV7-2 and TRBJ2-7; the match to TRBD2 covers 10 bases. Germline CDR1 and CDR2: SGHTA and FQGNSA. Unmatched junction bases numbered 5, after V lost 5 bases and J lost 4 bases. The CDR3 runs 14 residues. Combining the CDR3 with reference TRBV7-2 and TRBJ2-7 gives the whole variable domain GAGVSQSPSNKVTEKGKDVELRCDPISGHTALYWYRQSLGQGLEFLIYFQGNSAPDKSGLPSDRFSAERTGGSVSTLTIQRTQQEDSAVYLCASSEGLAAYEQYFGPGTRLTVT.

This clonotype was seen a handful of times. A clone one base away is much larger, so this may be a read error. The V gene is TRBV4-3, the J gene TRBJ2-5; D not resolved. In germline, CDR1 is LGHNA, CDR2 YSLEER. V was cut by 0 bases and J by 5 bases, with 13 bases left in between. The CDR3 totals 15 residues. The CDR3 protein is CASSQEVAAIETQYF. CDR3 nucleotides: TGCGCCAGCAGCCAAGAGGTGGCAGCTATCGAGACCCAGTACTTC.

CDR3 amino acids: CSAWQGDSQPQHF. The CDR3 bases are TGCAGTGCTTGGCAGGGAGATAGTCAGCCCCAGCATTTT. This chain joins TRBV20-1 and TRBJ1-5, with a possible D match to TRBD1 (5 bases). Germline V CDR1 and CDR2: DFQATT, SNEGSKA (reference sequence). V lost 5 bases and J lost 6, with 14 bases in between. This CDR3 has 13 amino acids.

Comments on this clonotype: A much larger clone sits a single nucleotide away, making a read error possible. The genes are TRBV20-1 and TRBJ1-2; D is ambiguous. Germline CDR1 is DFQATT and CDR2 is SNEGSKA (reference sequence). The CDR3 extends over 15 amino acids. CDR3 residues: CGARDRQTTNYGYTF. The CDR3 coding sequence is TGCGGTGCTAGAGATAGGCAGACCACTAACTATGGCTACACCTTC.

V usage is TRBV7-9 and J usage is TRBJ1-2; a possible D gene is TRBD1 (6 bases). The CDR3 is 14 residues long. The germline CDR1 and CDR2 sequences are SEHNR and FQNEAQ (reference sequence). V lost 1 base, J lost 12 bases, and 18 bases lay in between. The CDR3 DNA follows: TGTGCCAGCAGCTTAGGACAGGATTTTGAAGGCCACACCTTC. Its translation: CASSLGQDFEGHTF.

This clonotype appeared a single time. The V gene is TRBV19, the J gene TRBJ2-1; the match to TRBD1 covers 9 bases. The CDR3 is 15 residues long. CDR1 is LNHDA, CDR2 SQIVND, per germline (reference sequence). V trimming: 5 bases; J trimming: 5 bases; junction bases outside the gene matches: 7. The CDR3 nucleotides read TGTGCCAGTAGTCCCAGTGGACAGGGGAACAATGAGCAGTTCTTC. This translates into CASSPSGQGNNEQFF.

V gene TRBV7-3 combines with J gene TRBJ2-7; 11 bases align to TRBD2. Germline CDR1 is SGHTA and CDR2 is FQGTGA. Unmatched junction bases numbered 10, after V lost 2 bases and J lost 7 bases. This CDR3 has 16 amino acids. Here the CDR3 reads CASSLSRLAGYNEQYF. The CDR3 coding sequence is TGTGCCAGCAGCTTATCCCGACTAGCGGGATACAATGAGCAGTACTTC.

The chain recombines TRBV19 with TRBJ2-7; D gene ambiguous. From germline, CDR1 is LNHDA and CDR2 SQIVND (reference sequence). The ends were cut back, 5 bases at V and 7 bases at J, with 15 bases in the middle. There are 13 residues in the CDR3. CDR3 coding DNA: TGTGCCAGTAGTCTGAGGCAGGACGGGGAGCAGTACTTC. Residues: CASSLRQDGEQYF.

This clonotype was seen a few times. The chain combines TRBV29-1 with TRBJ2-7, with D possibly matching TRBD2 (6 bases). The length of the CDR3 is 13 residues. The V end lost 6 bases, the J end lost 4 bases, and 16 bases lay between the germline ends. Looked up from germline, CDR1 is SQVTM and CDR2 is ANQGSEA. Here the CDR3 DNA reads TGCAGCGTCGGGACTCCAGAGTTATACGAGCAGTACTTC. The encoded protein is CSVGTPELYEQYF.

J is TRBJ2-1 and V is TRBV5-1, with TRBD2 matching over 8 bases. The DNA end favors TRBJ2-7, so the J call may be wrong. Per germline, CDR1 SGHRS and CDR2 YFSETQ. CDR3 length equals 15 residues. The chain's CDR3 is CASSYPAGVNNEQYF. The CDR3 DNA reads TGCGCCAGCAGCTATCCAGCGGGGGTGAACAATGAGCAGTACTTC.

V gene TRBV4-1 combines with J gene TRBJ2-7; D unclear. Germline V gene sequence: CDR1 MGHRA, CDR2 YSYEKL. There are 15 residues in the CDR3. V was trimmed by 4 bases and J by 0 bases, leaving 13 bases between them. CDR3 DNA sequence: TGCGCCAGCAGCCGGGCAGCGACAAGCTCCTACGAGCAGTACTTC. This sequence encodes CASSRAATSSYEQYF.

This chain connects TRBV2 to TRBJ2-7, with D possibly TRBD1 on 6 matching bases. Trimming left V 5 bases short and J 2 bases short, with 13 bases between. The CDR3 runs 14 residues. CDR1 and CDR2 from the germline V gene are SNHLY and FYNNEI. The CDR3, as DNA: TGTGCCAGCAGTCCGGGACACAGCGCCTACGAGCAGTACTTC. Protein product: CASSPGHSAYEQYF.